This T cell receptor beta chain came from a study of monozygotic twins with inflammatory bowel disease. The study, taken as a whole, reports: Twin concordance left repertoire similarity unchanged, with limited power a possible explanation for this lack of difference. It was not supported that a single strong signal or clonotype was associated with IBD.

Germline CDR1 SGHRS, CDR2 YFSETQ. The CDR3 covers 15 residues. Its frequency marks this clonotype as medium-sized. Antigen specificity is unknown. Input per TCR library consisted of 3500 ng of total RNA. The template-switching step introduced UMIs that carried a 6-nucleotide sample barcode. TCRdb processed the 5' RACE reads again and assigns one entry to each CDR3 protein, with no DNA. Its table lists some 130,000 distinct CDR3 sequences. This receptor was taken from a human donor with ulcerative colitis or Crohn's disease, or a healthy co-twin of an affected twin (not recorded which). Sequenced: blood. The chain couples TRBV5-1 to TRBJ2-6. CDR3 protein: CASSLSGSGANVLTF. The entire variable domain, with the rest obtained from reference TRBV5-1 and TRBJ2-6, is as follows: KAGVTQTPRYLIKTRGQQVTLSCSPISGHRSVSWYQQTPGQGLQFLFEYFSETQRNKGNFPGRFSGRQFSNSRSEMNVSTLELGDSALYLCASSLSGSGANVLTFGAGSRLTVL.